The source of this T cell receptor beta chain is a study of CD8 T cells in Susac syndrome. At the level of the study: At the time their blood was drawn, patients with Susac syndrome were either therapy-naive, on corticosteroids (with some of them also receiving intravenous immunoglobulin), or on intravenous immunoglobulin alone.

Negative isolation was applied to CD8+ and CD4+ T cells, and FACS enrichment was applied to TEMRA cells. The trim removed 1 base at V and 3 bases at J, leaving 4 bases unmatched. The CDR3 loop spans 15 amino acids. CDR1 is SGHTA and CDR2 is FQGNSA in the germline V gene. RNA, at about 0.5 to 1 ug, was reverse transcribed with random hexamers. The method of amplification for TCR beta CDR3 was immunoSEQ multiplex PCR, covering 54 Vbeta and 13 Jbeta. One entry per CDR3 protein results from TCRdb running MiXCR on the immunoSEQ multiplex PCR reads. This sample has about 180,000 distinct CDR3 sequences, with around 94% found just once.

The sample comprised CD4+ T cells from PBMCs. The chain employs TRBV7-2 and TRBJ2-7; 9 nucleotides agree with TRBD2. The receptor was isolated from a human donor with Susac syndrome. The CDR3 DNA is TGTGCCAGCAGCTTAGTAGCGGGGGTCGGCTACGAGCAGTACTTC. Amino acids: CASSLVAGVGYEQYF.